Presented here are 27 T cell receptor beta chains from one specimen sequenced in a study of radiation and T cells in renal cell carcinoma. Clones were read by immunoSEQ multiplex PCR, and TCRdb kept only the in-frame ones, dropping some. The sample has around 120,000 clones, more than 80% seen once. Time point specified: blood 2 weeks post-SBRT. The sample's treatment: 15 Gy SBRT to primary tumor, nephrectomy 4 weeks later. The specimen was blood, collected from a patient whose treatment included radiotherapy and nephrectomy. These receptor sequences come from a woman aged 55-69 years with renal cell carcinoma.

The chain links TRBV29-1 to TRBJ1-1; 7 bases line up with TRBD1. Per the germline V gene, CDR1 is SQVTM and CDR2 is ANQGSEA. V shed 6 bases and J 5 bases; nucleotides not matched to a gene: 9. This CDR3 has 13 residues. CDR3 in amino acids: CSVYDRVGTEAFF. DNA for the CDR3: TGCAGCGTCTACGACAGGGTGGGGACTGAAGCTTTCTTT.

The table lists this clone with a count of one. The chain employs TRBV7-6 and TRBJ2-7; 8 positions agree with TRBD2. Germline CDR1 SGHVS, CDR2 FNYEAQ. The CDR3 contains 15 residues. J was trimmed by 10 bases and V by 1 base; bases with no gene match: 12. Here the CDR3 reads CASSLGSTSGVRQYF. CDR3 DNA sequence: TGTGCCAGCAGCTTAGGATCAACTAGCGGAGTTAGACAGTACTTC.

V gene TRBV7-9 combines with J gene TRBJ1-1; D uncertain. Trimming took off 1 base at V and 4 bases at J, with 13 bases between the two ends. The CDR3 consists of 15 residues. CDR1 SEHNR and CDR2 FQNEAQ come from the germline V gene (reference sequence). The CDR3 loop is CASSLDLFGSTEAFF. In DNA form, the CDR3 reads TGTGCCAGCAGCTTAGATTTATTCGGAAGCACTGAAGCTTTCTTT.

DNA for the CDR3: TGTGCCAGCAGTGAAGGCATGCAAGAGACCCAGTACTTC. Translation: CASSEGMQETQYF. The J gene is TRBJ2-5, the V gene TRBV2; D remains unclear. Looked up from germline, CDR1 is SNHLY and CDR2 is FYNNEI. This CDR3 region has 13 residues. V gave up 1 base and J gave up 2 bases, with 5 bases separating them.

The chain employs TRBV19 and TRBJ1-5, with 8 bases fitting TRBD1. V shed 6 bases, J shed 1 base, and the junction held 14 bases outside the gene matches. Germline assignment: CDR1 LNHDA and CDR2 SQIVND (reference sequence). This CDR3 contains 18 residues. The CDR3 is CASRKIRTGMGSNQPQHF. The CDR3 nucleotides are TGTGCCAGTAGGAAAATCAGGACAGGGATGGGAAGCAATCAGCCCCAGCATTTT.

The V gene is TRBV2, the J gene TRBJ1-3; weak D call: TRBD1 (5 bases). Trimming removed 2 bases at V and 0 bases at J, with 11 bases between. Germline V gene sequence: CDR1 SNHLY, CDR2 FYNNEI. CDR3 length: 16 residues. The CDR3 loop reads CASSEMAGFSGNTIYF. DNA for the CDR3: TGTGCCAGCAGTGAAATGGCAGGGTTCTCTGGAAACACCATATATTTT.

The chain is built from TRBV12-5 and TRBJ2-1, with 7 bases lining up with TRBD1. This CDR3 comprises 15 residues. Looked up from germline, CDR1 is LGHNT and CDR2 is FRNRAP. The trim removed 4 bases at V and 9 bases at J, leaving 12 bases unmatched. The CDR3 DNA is TGTGCTAGTGGTTCCACTCTCGCAACAGGGGCTGAGCAGTTCTTC. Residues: CASGSTLATGAEQFF.

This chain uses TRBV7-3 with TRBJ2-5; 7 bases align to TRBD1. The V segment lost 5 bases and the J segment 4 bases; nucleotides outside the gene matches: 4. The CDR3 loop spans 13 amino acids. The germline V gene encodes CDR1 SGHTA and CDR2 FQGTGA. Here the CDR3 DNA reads TGTGCCAGCAGCGCGACAGGGAGAGAGACCCAGTACTTC. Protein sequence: CASSATGRETQYF.

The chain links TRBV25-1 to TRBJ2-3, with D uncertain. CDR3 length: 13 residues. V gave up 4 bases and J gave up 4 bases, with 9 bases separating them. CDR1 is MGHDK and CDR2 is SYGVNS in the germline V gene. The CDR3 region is CASSAQKADTQYF. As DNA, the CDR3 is TGTGCCAGCAGTGCCCAGAAGGCAGATACGCAGTATTTT.

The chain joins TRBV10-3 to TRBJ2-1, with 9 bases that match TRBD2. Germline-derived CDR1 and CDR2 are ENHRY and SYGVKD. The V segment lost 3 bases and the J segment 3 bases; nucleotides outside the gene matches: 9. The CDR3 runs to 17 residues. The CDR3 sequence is CAISDSPRREGYNEQFF. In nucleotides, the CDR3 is TGTGCCATCAGTGACTCTCCTAGGCGGGAGGGCTACAATGAGCAGTTCTTC.

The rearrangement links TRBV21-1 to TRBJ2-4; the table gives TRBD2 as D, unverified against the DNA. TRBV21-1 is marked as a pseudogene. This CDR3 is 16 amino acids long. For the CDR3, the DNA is TGTGCCAGCAGCCGCTTCTTCCCGGGGTACAAAAACATTCAGTACTTC. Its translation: CASSRFFPGYKNIQYF.

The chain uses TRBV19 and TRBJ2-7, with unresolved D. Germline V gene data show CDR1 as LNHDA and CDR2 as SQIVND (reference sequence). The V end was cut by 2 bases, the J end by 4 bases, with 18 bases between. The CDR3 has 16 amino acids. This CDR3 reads CASSIRNSPSGYEQYF. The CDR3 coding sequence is TGTGCCAGTAGTATAAGGAACAGCCCGTCTGGGTACGAGCAGTACTTC.

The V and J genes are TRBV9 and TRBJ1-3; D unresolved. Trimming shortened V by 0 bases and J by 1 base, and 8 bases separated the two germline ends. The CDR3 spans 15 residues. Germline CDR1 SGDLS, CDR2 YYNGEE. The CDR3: CASSVDMVSGNTIYF. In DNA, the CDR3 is TGTGCCAGCAGCGTAGATATGGTTTCTGGAAACACCATATATTTT.

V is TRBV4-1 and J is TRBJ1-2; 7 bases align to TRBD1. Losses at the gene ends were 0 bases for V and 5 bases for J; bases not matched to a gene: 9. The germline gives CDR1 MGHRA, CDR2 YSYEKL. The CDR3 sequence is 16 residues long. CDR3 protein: CASSQDPKGARYGYTF. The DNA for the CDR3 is TGCGCCAGCAGCCAAGACCCCAAGGGGGCGCGGTATGGCTACACCTTC.

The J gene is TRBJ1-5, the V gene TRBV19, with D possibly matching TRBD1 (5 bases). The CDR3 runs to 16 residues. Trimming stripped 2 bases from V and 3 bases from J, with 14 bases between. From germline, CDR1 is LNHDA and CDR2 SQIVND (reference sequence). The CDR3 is CASSIFQGPFNQPQHF. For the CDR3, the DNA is TGTGCCAGTAGTATATTTCAGGGCCCTTTCAATCAGCCCCAGCATTTT. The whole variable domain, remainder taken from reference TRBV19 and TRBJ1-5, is DGGITQSPKYLFRKEGQNVTLSCEQNLNHDAMYWYRQDPGQGLRLIYYSQIVNDFQKGDIAEGYSVSREKKESFPLTVTSAQKNPTAFYLCASSIFQGPFNQPQHFGDGTRLSIL.

In DNA form, the CDR3 reads TGTGCCAGTAGTGCCTCTGGTGCGGGTAGCAATCAGCCCCAGCATTTT. This translates into CASSASGAGSNQPQHF. The V gene is TRBV19, the J gene TRBJ1-5, with D unclear. The ends were cut back, 5 bases at V and 0 bases at J, with 14 bases in the middle. The length of the CDR3 is 16 residues. Germline assignment: CDR1 LNHDA and CDR2 SQIVND (reference sequence).

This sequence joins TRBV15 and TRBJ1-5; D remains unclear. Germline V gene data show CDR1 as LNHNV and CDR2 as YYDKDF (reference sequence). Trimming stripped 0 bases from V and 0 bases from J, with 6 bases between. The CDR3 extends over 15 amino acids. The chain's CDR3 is CATSRDIGSNQPQHF. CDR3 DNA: TGTGCCACCAGCAGAGATATCGGTAGCAATCAGCCCCAGCATTTT. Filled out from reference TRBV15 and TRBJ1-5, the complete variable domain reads DAMVIQNPRYQVTQFGKPVTLSCSQTLNHNVMYWYQQKSSQAPKLLFHYYDKDFNNEADTPDNFQSRRPNTSFCFLDIRSPGLGDTAMYLCATSRDIGSNQPQHFGDGTRLSIL.

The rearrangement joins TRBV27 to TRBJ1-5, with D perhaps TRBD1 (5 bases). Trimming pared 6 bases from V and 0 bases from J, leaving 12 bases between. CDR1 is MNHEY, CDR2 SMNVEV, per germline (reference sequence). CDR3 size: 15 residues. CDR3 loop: CASRPGIISNQPQHF. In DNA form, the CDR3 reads TGTGCCAGCAGACCAGGGATTATTAGCAATCAGCCCCAGCATTTT.

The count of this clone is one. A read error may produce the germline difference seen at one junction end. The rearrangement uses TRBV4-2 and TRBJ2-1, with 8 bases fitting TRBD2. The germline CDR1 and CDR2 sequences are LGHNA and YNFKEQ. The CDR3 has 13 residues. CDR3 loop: CASSQDKAGEAVF. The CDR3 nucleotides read TGTGCCAGCAGCCAAGACAAAGCGGGAGAGGCAGTCTTC.

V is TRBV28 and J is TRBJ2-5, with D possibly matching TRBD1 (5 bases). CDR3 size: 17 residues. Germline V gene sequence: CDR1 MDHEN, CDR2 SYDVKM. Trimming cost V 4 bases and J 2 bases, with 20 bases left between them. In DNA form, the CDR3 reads TGTGCCAGCAGTTCAATCTACCCACAGGTAGATCAAGAGACCCAGTACTTC. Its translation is CASSSIYPQVDQETQYF.

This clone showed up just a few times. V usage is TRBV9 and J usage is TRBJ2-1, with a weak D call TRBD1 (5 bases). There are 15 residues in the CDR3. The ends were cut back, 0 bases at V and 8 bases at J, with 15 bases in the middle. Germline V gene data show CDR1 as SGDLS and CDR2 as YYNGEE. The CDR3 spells CASSVGGGERDEQFF. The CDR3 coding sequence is TGTGCCAGCAGCGTAGGGGGCGGAGAAAGGGATGAGCAGTTCTTC.

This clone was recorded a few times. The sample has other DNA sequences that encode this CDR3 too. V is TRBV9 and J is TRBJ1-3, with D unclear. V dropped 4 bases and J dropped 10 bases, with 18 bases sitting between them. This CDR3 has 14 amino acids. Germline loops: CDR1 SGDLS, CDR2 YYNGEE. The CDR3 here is CASSPDRLLGTIYF. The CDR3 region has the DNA TGTGCCAGCAGCCCAGACCGTCTTCTGGGGACCATATATTTT.

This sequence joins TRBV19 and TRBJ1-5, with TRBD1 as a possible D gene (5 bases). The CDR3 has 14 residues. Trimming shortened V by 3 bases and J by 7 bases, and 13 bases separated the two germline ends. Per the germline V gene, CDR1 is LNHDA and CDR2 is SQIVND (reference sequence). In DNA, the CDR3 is TGTGCCAGTAGTATGATCCAGGGTCGACAGCCCCAGCATTTT. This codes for CASSMIQGRQPQHF.

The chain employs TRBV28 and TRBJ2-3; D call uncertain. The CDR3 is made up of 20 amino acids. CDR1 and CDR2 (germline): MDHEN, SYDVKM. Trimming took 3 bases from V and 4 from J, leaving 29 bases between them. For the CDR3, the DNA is TGTGCCAGCAGTTTTTCTCAGAGAGTGTCGGTCGTCCCTTTGCCAGATACGCAGTATTTT. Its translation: CASSFSQRVSVVPLPDTQYF.

The CDR3 bases are TGTGCCAGCAGCAAGACTAGCGGGAGAGAGACCCAGTACTTC. Encoded protein: CASSKTSGRETQYF. The genes are TRBV7-9 and TRBJ2-5; 12 bases are shared with TRBD2. Germline trimming cut 5 bases from V and 4 bases from J; bases unmatched to any gene: 2. The V gene's germline CDR1 is SEHNR and CDR2 FQNEAQ (reference sequence). The CDR3 consists of 14 residues.

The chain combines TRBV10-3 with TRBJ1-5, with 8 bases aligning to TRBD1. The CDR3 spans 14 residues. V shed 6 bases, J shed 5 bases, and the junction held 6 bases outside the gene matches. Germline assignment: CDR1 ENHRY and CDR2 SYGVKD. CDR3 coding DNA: TGTGCCATCAGGGACCCAGGGGGCGATCAGCCCCAGCATTTT. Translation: CAIRDPGGDQPQHF.

The CDR3 bases are TGTGCCAGCAGACCAAAAGAGCGGGAGGGCGCAGATACGCAGTATTTT. Translating gives CASRPKEREGADTQYF. The rearrangement joins TRBV6-7 to TRBJ2-3, with 10 bases that match TRBD2. TRBV6-7 is an ORF, with its function uncertain. The length of the CDR3 is 16 residues. Trimming removed 6 bases from V and 4 bases from J; junction bases left unmatched: 10.